A single sample gave rise to the 32 T cell receptor beta chains below, sequenced in a study of T cells in Graves' hyperthyroidism and ophthalmopathy. Amplification yielded TCR beta CDR3 regions, with RNA transcripts as the source. Initially, a first-round RT-PCR of the TCR CDR3 employed the HTBI primer set. TCRdb re-called the multiplex PCR reads through MiXCR, storing one row per CDR3 protein. The table has around 690,000 distinct CDR3 sequences, 15% to 20% seen once. What was sequenced was blood. Every receptor here comes from a man aged 50 or older with Graves' hyperthyroidism.

This clonotype was seen repeatedly, ten times or more. The J gene is TRBJ1-5, the V gene TRBV7-2; D gene unclear. The V end was cut by 5 bases, the J end by 2 bases, with 7 bases between. This CDR3 is 13 amino acids long. CDR1 and CDR2 from the germline V gene are SGHTA and FQGNSA. The CDR3 DNA sequence: TGTGCCAGCAGCCGTGCCCGCAATCAGCCCCAGCATTTT. Encoded protein: CASSRARNQPQHF.

The table lists this clonotype with a few counts. The V call is TRBV7-9, the J call TRBJ2-7; the D gene is possibly TRBD1 (6 bases). Between the trimmed V and J ends, which lost 0 bases and 4 bases, there was a span of 19 bases. The germline V gene has CDR1 SEHNR and CDR2 FQNEAQ (reference sequence). The CDR3 consists of 17 residues. The CDR3 protein is CASSLARSGQRDYEQYF. The CDR3 coding sequence is TGTGCCAGCAGCTTAGCTCGTTCTGGACAGAGAGATTACGAGCAGTACTTC.

This clonotype was counted many times. The V and J genes are TRBV11-2 and TRBJ2-7; 10 positions match TRBD1. The V gene end was trimmed by 5 bases and the J gene end by 1 base; junction bases not matched to a gene: 11. The CDR3 runs to 17 residues. Germline-derived CDR1 and CDR2 are SGHAT and FQNNGV. The CDR3 region has the DNA TGTGCCAGCAGCGTCTCCGGGACAGGGGATTGGTCCTACGAGCAGTACTTC. This sequence encodes CASSVSGTGDWSYEQYF.

This clonotype has a count of ten or more. The rearrangement uses TRBV6-2 or TRBV6-3 and TRBJ2-7, with D tentatively TRBD1 or TRBD2 (6 bases each). This CDR3 has 14 residues. Germline CDR1 and CDR2: MNHEY and SVGEGT. V dropped 1 base and J dropped 2 bases, with 9 bases sitting between them. Here the CDR3 DNA reads TGTGCCAGCAGTTACTACCGGGGGCCCTACGAGCAGTACTTC. Translating it yields CASSYYRGPYEQYF.

The J gene is TRBJ1-5, the V gene TRBV6-2 or TRBV6-3, with 10 bases that match TRBD1. Trimming removed 0 bases from V and 0 bases from J; junction bases left unmatched: 11. Germline CDR1 is MNHEY and CDR2 is SVGEGT. The CDR3 loop spans 20 amino acids. The CDR3 sequence: CASSYSLKRQGAGSNQPQHF. As DNA, the CDR3 is TGTGCCAGCAGTTACTCACTCAAGAGACAGGGGGCGGGTAGCAATCAGCCCCAGCATTTT.

This clonotype showed up many times. The chain carries TRBV7-9 and TRBJ2-1, with 11 positions matching TRBD2. This CDR3 contains 16 residues. Germline V gene lookup returns CDR1 SEHNR and CDR2 FQNEAQ (reference sequence). J gave up 6 bases and V 2 bases, and 6 bases lay outside the gene matches. This chain's CDR3 is CASSLRTSGRINEQFF. CDR3 sequence (DNA): TGTGCCAGCAGCTTACGGACTAGCGGGCGTATCAATGAGCAGTTCTTC.

This clonotype was counted many times. This chain joins TRBV9 and TRBJ1-5; 7 positions agree with TRBD1. With 4 bases clipped from V and 0 bases from J, the junction kept 4 bases outside the gene matches. CDR1 SGDLS and CDR2 YYNGEE come from the germline V gene. The CDR3 has 15 residues. CDR3 amino acids: CASSPGQLSNQPQHF. The CDR3 DNA follows: TGTGCCAGCAGCCCGGGACAGCTTAGCAATCAGCCCCAGCATTTT.

The chain employs TRBV7-9 and TRBJ2-6; no clear D gene. The germline V gene encodes CDR1 SEHNR and CDR2 FQNEAQ (reference sequence). The V end was cut by 5 bases, the J end by 1 base, with 6 bases between. The CDR3 has 14 amino acids. The chain's CDR3 is CASSHVSGANVLTF. The CDR3 bases are TGTGCCAGCAGCCATGTATCTGGGGCCAACGTCCTGACTTTC.

As concerns this clonotype: One end of the junction varies from germline; a read error may be responsible. The chain combines TRBV20-1 with TRBJ2-7; D could derive from TRBD1 or TRBD2 (5 bases each). CDR3 length equals 13 residues. Per the germline V gene, CDR1 is DFQATT and CDR2 is SNEGSKA (reference sequence). The CDR3 sequence is CSAGGGNSYKQYF. CDR3 nucleotide sequence: TGCAGTGCTGGGGGTGGGAACTCCTACAAGCAGTACTTC.

The sample holds many counts of this clonotype. The chain combines TRBV7-8 with TRBJ2-5; tentative D call: TRBD1 (5 bases). Germline V gene lookup returns CDR1 SGHVS and CDR2 FQNEAQ. This CDR3 is built from 14 residues. V was trimmed by 5 bases and J by 1 base, leaving 11 bases between them. In DNA form, the CDR3 reads TGTGCCAGCAGCCGCCAGGGCCCCCAAGAGACCCAGTACTTC. This encodes CASSRQGPQETQYF.

This clonotype was observed at least ten times. V and J are TRBV10-3 and TRBJ2-7; TRBD2 agrees at 10 bases. The CDR3 runs 14 residues. Germline loops: CDR1 ENHRY, CDR2 SYGVKD. Trimming took 2 bases from V and 7 from J; bases not matched to a gene: 5. The CDR3, as DNA: TGTGCCATCAGTGAGAGCGGGAGGGCCTTAGAGCAGTACTTC. This codes for CAISESGRALEQYF.

This clonotype turned up a few times. The genes are TRBV29-1 and TRBJ2-7; a weak D match, TRBD1 (6 bases). CDR1 SQVTM and CDR2 ANQGSEA come from the germline V gene. The CDR3 has 12 residues. The CDR3 loop is CTALDSSYEQYF. CDR3 sequence (DNA): TGCACGGCCCTGGACAGTTCCTACGAGCAGTACTTC.

A few counts support this clonotype. V and J are TRBV19 and TRBJ2-1, with 8 positions matching TRBD1. J gave up 0 bases and V 3 bases, and 7 bases lay outside the gene matches. CDR3 size: 17 residues. Looked up from germline, CDR1 is LNHDA and CDR2 is SQIVND (reference sequence). CDR3 nucleotides: TGTGCCAGTAGTATGAGGACAGGGTTAAGCTCCTACAATGAGCAGTTCTTC. Translated, it gives CASSMRTGLSSYNEQFF.

This clonotype was counted only a few times. This chain joins TRBV29-1 and TRBJ1-1; 8 bases agree with TRBD1. Germline V lookup: CDR1 SQVTM, CDR2 ANQGSEA. Trimming removed 0 bases from V and 1 base from J; junction bases left unmatched: 7. The CDR3 extends over 16 amino acids. The CDR3 coding sequence is TGCAGCGTTGAAGATCCGTACAGGGGGGGGAACACTGAAGCTTTCTTT. Its translation: CSVEDPYRGGNTEAFF.

The J gene is TRBJ2-7, the V gene TRBV20-1, with D possibly TRBD2 on 6 matching bases. Trimming shortened V by 2 bases and J by 5 bases, and 19 bases separated the two germline ends. The germline gives CDR1 DFQATT, CDR2 SNEGSKA (reference sequence). The CDR3 covers 15 residues. DNA for the CDR3: TGCAGTGCTAGAAGTAGCGTAGCGGCCGGGGACGAGCAGTACTTC. Protein: CSARSSVAAGDEQYF.

This clonotype was counted a few times. A read error may explain this, as a much larger clone is one base away. This chain connects TRBV12-3 or TRBV12-4 to TRBJ2-3; D not certain. The germline V and J ends were trimmed by 6 bases and 1 base, with 5 bases remaining between them. The CDR3 spans 12 residues. The CDR3 protein is CASRPGTDTQYF. The DNA of the CDR3 is TGTGCCAGCAGGCCTGGCACAGATACGCAGTATTTT.

This clonotype showed up many times. The chain is built from TRBV10-3 and TRBJ1-4; D might be TRBD1 (5 bases). The CDR3 extends over 16 amino acids. Per germline, CDR1 ENHRY and CDR2 SYGVKD. V was clipped by 0 bases and J by 9 bases, with 17 bases between them. The CDR3, as DNA: TGTGCCATCAGTGAGTCCGCGGGGCAGAGTTCTCAAAAACTGTTTTTT. Translation gives CAISESAGQSSQKLFF.

This clonotype was seen at least ten times. This chain uses TRBV10-3 with TRBJ2-7, with TRBD2 matching over 15 bases. The V and J ends lost 3 bases and 1 base, in that order; junction bases with no gene match: 10. The CDR3 is made up of 19 amino acids. Germline CDR1 ENHRY, CDR2 SYGVKD. CDR3 nucleotide sequence: TGTGCCATCAGTGACTCGGGACTAGCGGGAGGCCTCTCTTCCTACGAGCAGTACTTC. Protein product: CAISDSGLAGGLSSYEQYF.

Details on this clonotype: A much larger clone differs from this one at a single base, so this may be a read error. J is TRBJ2-1 and V is TRBV6-1, with 9 bases matching TRBD2. Germline V gives CDR1 MNHNS, CDR2 SASEGT. The V and J ends lost 5 bases and 2 bases, in that order; junction bases with no gene match: 10. There are 17 residues in the CDR3. The CDR3 loop reads CASSPSGSGRPYNEQFF. The CDR3 nucleotides read TGTGCCAGCAGTCCTTCGGGCAGCGGGAGGCCCTACAATGAGCAGTTCTTC.

This clonotype has a handful of counts. CDR3 coding DNA: TGTGCCAGCAGCTTAAATGTGCCAGGGGTAGATACGCAGTATTTT. Its protein product is CASSLNVPGVDTQYF. The chain employs TRBV11-2 and TRBJ2-3; D is perhaps TRBD1 (6 bases). V was trimmed by 2 bases and J by 5 bases, leaving 14 bases between them. Germline assignment: CDR1 SGHAT and CDR2 FQNNGV. The CDR3 runs 15 residues.

The V call is TRBV4-2, the J call TRBJ1-2; D call uncertain. This CDR3 has 13 residues. Germline assignment: CDR1 LGHNA and CDR2 YNFKEQ. The V gene lost 0 bases and the J gene lost 5 bases, with 7 bases spanning the gap. CDR3 sequence reads: CASSQDKGYGYTF. For the CDR3, the DNA is TGTGCCAGCAGCCAAGATAAGGGTTATGGCTACACCTTC.

The CDR3, as DNA: TGTGCCAGTAGTACCCGGACAAGGCCGAACACTGAAGCTTTCTTT. Its protein product is CASSTRTRPNTEAFF. This chain connects TRBV19 to TRBJ1-1, with a tentative D call TRBD1 (5 bases). The CDR3 covers 15 residues. Germline-derived CDR1 and CDR2 are LNHDA and SQIVND (reference sequence). With 4 bases removed from V and 1 base from J, the gap between germline ends came to 13 bases.

This clonotype was detected a few times. V is TRBV19 and J is TRBJ1-1; TRBD1 is a possible D gene (5 bases). Germline CDR1 and CDR2: LNHDA and SQIVND (reference sequence). The germline V and J ends were trimmed by 3 bases and 6 bases, with 11 bases remaining between them. The CDR3 has 13 amino acids. CDR3 sequence: CASSIPGGSEAFF. The CDR3 DNA follows: TGTGCCAGTAGTATCCCGGGGGGTTCTGAAGCTTTCTTT.

V gene TRBV19 combines with J gene TRBJ2-2, with D perhaps TRBD2 (6 bases). The CDR3 is 17 amino acids. The V and J ends lost 5 bases and 2 bases respectively, with 18 bases between them. CDR1 and CDR2 from the germline V gene are LNHDA and SQIVND (reference sequence). CDR3 region: CASSLGLASANTGELFF. The CDR3 DNA reads TGTGCCAGTAGTCTCGGGCTGGCTAGCGCCAACACCGGGGAGCTGTTTTTT.

On this clonotype: Compared with germline, one end of the junction differs, possibly owing to a read error. The chain recombines TRBV7-6 with TRBJ2-1; D may be TRBD1 (6 bases). Germline lookup yields CDR1 SGHVS and CDR2 FNYEAQ. The CDR3 has 13 residues. CDR3 residues: CTSSLQGHNEQFF. The CDR3 region has the DNA TGTACCAGCAGCTTACAGGGCCACAATGAGCAGTTCTTC.

This clonotype has a count of ten or more. The V call is TRBV28, the J call TRBJ1-5; D perhaps matches TRBD1 (6 bases). The CDR3 is 14 residues long. CDR1 and CDR2 from the germline V gene are MDHEN and SYDVKM. V lost 2 bases and J 12 bases, leaving 17 bases between the germline ends. CDR3 sequence reads: CASSLDRMAESQHF. The CDR3 region has the DNA TGTGCCAGCAGTTTAGACAGGATGGCGGAGAGCCAGCATTTT.

In the case of this clonotype: A clone one base away is much larger, so this may be a read error. The rearrangement uses TRBV11-2 and TRBJ1-1; D is possibly TRBD1 (6 bases). Germline-derived CDR1 and CDR2 are SGHAT and FQNNGV. The CDR3 totals 15 residues. Deletions cut 3 bases from V and 4 bases from J, with 15 bases between. The CDR3 sequence is CASSFLLGASTEAFF. DNA for the CDR3: TGTGCCAGCAGCTTTTTACTGGGGGCGAGCACTGAAGCTTTCTTT.

The sample holds many counts of this clonotype. The chain uses TRBV10-3 and TRBJ1-2; no clear D gene. The V gene lost 2 bases and the J gene lost 3 bases, with 4 bases spanning the gap. The CDR3 has 12 residues. Germline CDR1 ENHRY, CDR2 SYGVKD. The CDR3 DNA sequence: TGTGCCATCAGTGAGGGTGACTATGGCTACACCTTC. Amino acid sequence: CAISEGDYGYTF.

This clonotype was seen repeatedly, ten times or more. The chain links TRBV10-1 to TRBJ2-7, with 7 bases aligning to TRBD2. Per the germline V gene, CDR1 is WNHNN and CDR2 is SYGVQD (reference sequence). V lost 10 bases to trimming and J lost 0 bases; unmatched junction nucleotides: 24. This CDR3 is built from 19 residues. CDR3 in DNA: TGCGCCACCCCGCACCTGATTACTAGCGAGCGATATAGCTCCTACGAGCAGTACTTC. Amino acid sequence: CATPHLITSERYSSYEQYF.

This clonotype was seen only a few times. J is TRBJ2-5 and V is TRBV20-1, with D possibly matching TRBD2 (5 bases). The germline gives CDR1 DFQATT, CDR2 SNEGSKA (reference sequence). V dropped 6 bases and J dropped 1 base, with 15 bases sitting between them. CDR3 length equals 14 residues. This CDR3 reads CSATRAQSQETQYF. Here the CDR3 DNA reads TGCAGTGCAACTAGGGCACAGAGCCAAGAGACCCAGTACTTC.

This clonotype was counted many times. V is TRBV30 and J is TRBJ2-1; D ambiguous. The CDR3 has 13 amino acids. V gave up 2 bases and J gave up 0 bases, with 5 bases separating them. Per germline, CDR1 GTSNPN and CDR2 SVGIG (reference sequence). CDR3 region: CAWSSVSYNEQFF. The CDR3 region has the DNA TGTGCCTGGAGTTCTGTCTCCTACAATGAGCAGTTCTTC.

This clonotype was counted ten times or more. The V and J genes are TRBV28 and TRBJ2-5; D perhaps matches TRBD1 (5 bases). V was shortened by 6 bases and J by 9 bases, with 17 bases between the two germline ends. The CDR3 contains 13 residues. Germline V gene lookup returns CDR1 MDHEN and CDR2 SYDVKM. CDR3 bases: TGTGCCAGCAGGACTCGGTTACAAGGGGCCCAGTACTTC. The encoded protein is CASRTRLQGAQYF.